Following are 29 T cell receptor beta chains from one sample sequenced in a study of chemoradiotherapy in HPV16-positive cancers. Data came from immunoSEQ multiplex PCR; TCRdb stores just in-frame clones and leaves some out. The sample consists of tens of thousands of clones, roughly 94% of them appearing once. This material was acquired from a patient who underwent chemoradiotherapy. The source of these receptors is a human donor with HPV-associated anogenital cancer.

This sequence joins TRBV2 and TRBJ1-3; TRBD1 might be the D (5 bases). The CDR3 has 14 amino acids. V was trimmed by 4 bases and J by 4 bases, leaving 11 bases between them. The germline CDR1 and CDR2 sequences are SNHLY and FYNNEI. The chain's CDR3 is CASSGPGAGNTIYF. The CDR3 DNA sequence: TGTGCCAGCAGTGGACCCGGGGCAGGAAACACCATATATTTT.

This clone is a singleton in its sample. V usage is TRBV6-5 and J usage is TRBJ2-7; 11 bases align to TRBD2. The junction had 6 bases not matched to a gene; V was cut back by 7 bases and J by 4 bases. The germline CDR1 and CDR2 sequences are MNHEY and SVGAGI. The CDR3 sequence is 14 residues long. This CDR3 is CASTQLAGAYEQYF. Written as DNA, the CDR3 is TGTGCCAGCACCCAACTAGCGGGAGCGTACGAGCAGTACTTC.

This rearrangement joins TRBV7-9 to TRBJ2-7; D is uncertain. V dropped 5 bases and J dropped 7 bases, with 24 bases sitting between them. This CDR3 region has 16 residues. Germline V gene data show CDR1 as SEHNR and CDR2 as FQNEAQ (reference sequence). In DNA, the CDR3 is TGTGCCAGCAGCCCACAACCCCTGGCAGGCACGGGTGAGCAGTACTTC. Translation gives CASSPQPLAGTGEQYF.

This chain links TRBV27 with TRBJ1-2; 12 bases map to TRBD1. The CDR3 has 14 amino acids. Germline loops: CDR1 MNHEY, CDR2 SMNVEV (reference sequence). The V and J ends lost 4 bases and 7 bases, in that order; junction bases with no gene match: 4. CDR3: CASSWGQGASGYTF. The CDR3 DNA reads TGTGCCAGCAGTTGGGGACAGGGGGCGTCTGGCTACACCTTC.

This clone was seen just once. This rearrangement joins TRBV5-6 to TRBJ2-1; 10 bases agree with TRBD2. Unmatched junction bases numbered 10, after V lost 3 bases and J lost 7 bases. CDR1 SGHDT and CDR2 YYEEEE come from the germline V gene. This CDR3 comprises 16 residues. Written as DNA, the CDR3 is TGTGCCAGCAGCTCTCTGGGTAGCGGGAGGCAGAATGAGCAGTTCTTC. As protein: CASSSLGSGRQNEQFF.

J is TRBJ1-5 and V is TRBV7-2; no clear D gene. The V and J ends lost 1 base and 7 bases respectively, with 14 bases between them. The CDR3 is made up of 15 amino acids. Germline loops: CDR1 SGHTA, CDR2 FQGNSA. DNA of the CDR3: TGTGCCAGCAGCTTAGGCCAGGCCCCGAACCAGCCCCAGCATTTT. As protein: CASSLGQAPNQPQHF.

The chain couples TRBV5-1 to TRBJ2-1; 10 bases align to TRBD1. CDR3 length: 17 amino acids. Germline CDR1 is SGHRS and CDR2 is YFSETQ. Germline trimming cut 0 bases from V and 3 bases from J; bases unmatched to any gene: 6. Here the CDR3 reads CASSLDGDRGHYNEQFF. Here the CDR3 DNA reads TGCGCCAGCAGCTTGGATGGGGACAGGGGTCACTACAATGAGCAGTTCTTC.

V and J are TRBV2 and TRBJ2-6; TRBD1 agrees at 7 bases. V lost 2 bases, J lost 4 bases, and 14 bases stayed unmatched. In germline, CDR1 is SNHLY, CDR2 FYNNEI. The CDR3 sequence is 19 residues long. The CDR3 loop is CASSEWGPMSGGGANVLTF. CDR3 in DNA: TGTGCCAGCAGTGAATGGGGACCTATGTCAGGGGGAGGGGCCAACGTCCTGACTTTC.

The CDR3 reads CASSRQGQGNYGYTF. Here the CDR3 DNA reads TGTGCCAGCAGCCGTCAGGGACAGGGAAACTATGGCTACACCTTC. This chain joins TRBV5-8 and TRBJ1-2; TRBD1 aligns across 9 bases. Germline-derived CDR1 and CDR2 are SGHTS and YDEGEE. After removal of 4 bases from V and 2 bases from J, the junction contained 6 bases not matched to a gene. The CDR3 extends over 15 amino acids.

The V and J genes are TRBV4-1 and TRBJ1-2; possible D gene TRBD1, 6 bases. The V and J ends lost 0 bases and 0 bases respectively, with 20 bases between them. The length of the CDR3 is 19 residues. CDR1 and CDR2 from the germline V gene are MGHRA and YSYEKL. CDR3 amino acids: CASSQDWPDRDFSNYGYTF. The DNA of the CDR3 is TGCGCCAGCAGCCAAGATTGGCCGGACAGAGATTTCTCTAACTATGGCTACACCTTC.

V usage is TRBV11-2 and J usage is TRBJ1-1; tentative D call: TRBD1 (5 bases). The V gene's germline CDR1 is SGHAT and CDR2 FQNNGV. This CDR3 comprises 17 residues. Deletions cut 5 bases from V and 1 base from J, with 20 bases between. The CDR3 spells CASSPGWGKKGNTEAFF. CDR3 in DNA: TGTGCCAGCAGCCCCGGATGGGGGAAGAAGGGGAACACTGAAGCTTTCTTT.

The V call is TRBV6-5, the J call TRBJ2-7; D may be TRBD2 (5 bases). CDR3 length: 13 amino acids. V lost 7 bases and J lost 4, with 14 bases in between. The germline CDR1 and CDR2 sequences are MNHEY and SVGAGI. The CDR3 nucleotides are TGTGCCAGCATGAGAGAGGGCTTATACGAGCAGTACTTC. Its translation is CASMREGLYEQYF.

The chain employs TRBV7-8 and TRBJ1-2, with D unclear. Germline CDR1 SGHVS, CDR2 FQNEAQ. The CDR3 loop spans 12 amino acids. Trimming pared 5 bases from V and 2 bases from J, leaving 6 bases between. The CDR3: CASSLTNYGYTF. Written as DNA, the CDR3 is TGTGCCAGCAGCCTTACAAACTATGGCTACACCTTC.

This chain uses TRBV27 with TRBJ1-1; unclear D gene. CDR1 is MNHEY, CDR2 SMNVEV, per germline (reference sequence). CDR3 size: 12 residues. The V end lost 5 bases, the J end lost 8 bases, and 12 bases lay between the germline ends. CDR3 DNA sequence: TGTGCCAGCAGTCCCCGGACCCCCGAAGCTTTCTTT. It is translated as CASSPRTPEAFF.

J is TRBJ2-1 and V is TRBV5-1; 9 bases line up with TRBD2. From germline, CDR1 is SGHRS and CDR2 YFSETQ. The CDR3 extends over 20 amino acids. Trimming at V came to 0 bases and at J to 0 bases, leaving 13 bases not matched to a gene. The CDR3 region is CASSLESASASGISYNEQFF. The CDR3 DNA reads as TGCGCCAGCAGCTTGGAATCGGCGTCGGCTAGCGGGATCTCCTACAATGAGCAGTTCTTC.

This clone appeared once. The gene calls are TRBV29-1 and TRBJ1-3; D is undetermined. This CDR3 comprises 14 residues. Germline V gives CDR1 SQVTM, CDR2 ANQGSEA. V was shortened by 4 bases and J by 0 bases, with 10 bases between the two germline ends. The CDR3 protein is CSVAAHLSGNTIYF. The CDR3 DNA is TGCAGCGTTGCTGCACACCTCTCTGGAAACACCATATATTTT. Supplemented by reference TRBV29-1 and TRBJ1-3, the full variable domain reads SAVISQKPSRDICQRGTSLTIQCQVDSQVTMMFWYRQQPGQSLTLIATANQGSEATYESGFVIDKFPISRPNLTFSTLTVSNMSPEDSSIYLCSVAAHLSGNTIYFGEGSWLTVV.

The genes are TRBV2 and TRBJ1-5; 9 bases match TRBD1. The length of the CDR3 is 16 residues. The V gene's germline CDR1 is SNHLY and CDR2 FYNNEI. With 6 bases clipped from V and 3 bases from J, the junction kept 9 bases outside the gene matches. CDR3 in DNA: TGTGCCAGCAGCGCCGGACAGGGGAGCTCCAATCAGCCCCAGCATTTT. Translating it yields CASSAGQGSSNQPQHF.

The chain has TRBV10-3 and TRBJ2-1, with D perhaps TRBD1 (5 bases). CDR1 is ENHRY, CDR2 SYGVKD, per germline. V dropped 5 bases and J dropped 8 bases, with 10 bases sitting between them. CDR3 length: 12 residues. The CDR3 DNA sequence: TGTGCCATCAGTCAGGGTGGCGATGAGCAGTTCTTC. This encodes CAISQGGDEQFF.

The chain recombines TRBV6-5 with TRBJ2-1, with D perhaps TRBD2 (5 bases). This CDR3 has 16 residues. Trimming removed 4 bases from V and 0 bases from J, with 13 bases in between. CDR1 and CDR2 from the germline V gene are MNHEY and SVGAGI. CDR3 DNA sequence: TGTGCCAGCAGTTCAAGAGGTACTAGCTCCTACAATGAGCAGTTCTTC. This codes for CASSSRGTSSYNEQFF.

V gene TRBV21-1 combines with J gene TRBJ2-7. TRBV21-1 is labeled a pseudogene. The CDR3 contains 14 residues. The CDR3 DNA sequence: TGTGCCAGCAGCAAAGAAGGCGCCCTGGGGGAGCAGTACTTC. Translating gives CASSKEGALGEQYF.

J is TRBJ1-1 and V is TRBV28, with D perhaps TRBD1 (6 bases). The CDR3 has 17 amino acids. Trimming pared 3 bases from V and 1 base from J, leaving 18 bases between. Germline loops: CDR1 MDHEN, CDR2 SYDVKM. The CDR3 coding sequence is TGTGCCAGCAGTTTGGGGGGGGCTATAGTTCGGAACACTGAAGCTTTCTTT. This encodes CASSLGGAIVRNTEAFF.

The chain links TRBV6-5 to TRBJ2-7; 10 nucleotides align to TRBD1. Trimming cost V 4 bases and J 3 bases; bases outside gene matches: 6. CDR1 is MNHEY, CDR2 SVGAGI, per germline. This CDR3 has 15 residues. The CDR3 nucleotides are TGTGCCAGCAGTTCTTTCGGACAGGGGGGCTACGAGCAGTACTTC. Protein product: CASSSFGQGGYEQYF.

V is TRBV2 and J is TRBJ2-2, with D tentatively TRBD1 (6 bases). Germline CDR1 SNHLY, CDR2 FYNNEI. The ends were cut back, 7 bases at V and 4 bases at J, with 16 bases in the middle. This CDR3 spans 15 amino acids. The CDR3 here is CASNYRERGTGELFF. The CDR3 region has the DNA TGTGCCAGCAATTACAGGGAAAGGGGCACCGGGGAGCTGTTTTTT.

The chain combines TRBV29-1 with TRBJ2-3; no reliable D call. Germline lookup yields CDR1 SQVTM and CDR2 ANQGSEA. The CDR3 extends over 16 amino acids. V dropped 1 base and J dropped 4 bases, with 18 bases sitting between them. Here the CDR3 reads CSVEGLARVESDTQYF. Written as DNA, the CDR3 is TGCAGCGTTGAAGGTCTCGCAAGGGTTGAATCAGATACGCAGTATTTT.

The chain recombines TRBV9 with TRBJ2-5; D is uncertain. From germline, CDR1 is SGDLS and CDR2 YYNGEE. This CDR3 comprises 13 residues. V dropped 1 base and J dropped 2 bases, with 6 bases sitting between them. This chain's CDR3 is CASSVSWQETQYF. As DNA, the CDR3 is TGTGCCAGCAGCGTATCATGGCAAGAGACCCAGTACTTC.

The chain has TRBV9 and TRBJ1-3; a weak D match, TRBD1 (5 bases). Trimming cost V 2 bases and J 2 bases, with 8 bases left between them. The germline gives CDR1 SGDLS, CDR2 YYNGEE. The CDR3 consists of 14 residues. The CDR3, as DNA: TGTGCCAGCAGCGTTAGCAGGGCTGGAAACACCATATATTTT. This sequence encodes CASSVSRAGNTIYF.

V usage is TRBV7-9 and J usage is TRBJ1-2; no firm D call. The V gene lost 5 bases and the J gene lost 4 bases, with 11 bases spanning the gap. Looked up from germline, CDR1 is SEHNR and CDR2 is FQNEAQ (reference sequence). This CDR3 is 13 amino acids long. CDR3: CASSAGPSYGYTF. For the CDR3, the DNA is TGTGCCAGCAGCGCAGGACCGAGCTATGGCTACACCTTC.

This clone was counted only a few times. The genes are TRBV6-1 and TRBJ2-1; perhaps TRBD2 as D (6 bases). CDR3 length: 15 residues. Between the trimmed V and J ends, which lost 6 bases and 9 bases, there was a span of 21 bases. Germline values: CDR1 MNHNS, CDR2 SASEGT. CDR3: CASRRGSGFSGEQFF. CDR3 DNA: TGTGCCAGCAGGCGTGGGAGCGGGTTCTCAGGTGAGCAGTTCTTC.

This sequence joins TRBV18 and TRBJ1-2; a possible D gene is TRBD1 (6 bases). The germline CDR1 and CDR2 sequences are KGHSH and LQKENI. The V gene lost 5 bases and the J gene lost 2 bases, with 15 bases spanning the gap. This CDR3 is built from 15 residues. The CDR3 DNA is TGTGCCAGCTCAGACGAAGTGGGGGGCAACTATGGCTACACCTTC. Amino acids: CASSDEVGGNYGYTF.